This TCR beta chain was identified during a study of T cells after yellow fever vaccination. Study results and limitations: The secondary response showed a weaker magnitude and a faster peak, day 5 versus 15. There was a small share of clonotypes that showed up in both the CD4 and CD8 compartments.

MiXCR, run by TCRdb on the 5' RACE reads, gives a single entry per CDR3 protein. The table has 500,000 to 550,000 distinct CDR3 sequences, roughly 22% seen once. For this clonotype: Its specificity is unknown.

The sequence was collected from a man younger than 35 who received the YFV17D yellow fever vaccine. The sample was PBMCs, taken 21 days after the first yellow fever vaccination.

The CDR3 region is CSARAANGETQYF. In nucleotides, the CDR3 is TGCAGTGCTAGAGCCGCGAACGGGGAGACCCAGTACTTC. The J gene is TRBJ2-5, the V gene TRBV20-1, with unresolved D. Germline V gives CDR1 DFQATT, CDR2 SNEGSKA (reference sequence). The CDR3 sequence is 13 residues long. Trimming stripped 1 base from V and 5 bases from J, with 11 bases between.